Each of the 6 T cell receptor beta chains below was sequenced from the same sample in a study of blood T cell repertoires in COVID-19. Clones were read by immunoSEQ multiplex PCR, and TCRdb kept only the in-frame ones, dropping some. This sample has about 310,000 clones, with 89% found just once. Material for sequencing was PBMCs or T cells enriched from blood (not recorded which). The receptors derive from a woman aged 40 to 49 who had recovered from COVID-19.

The V gene is TRBV5-4, the J gene TRBJ2-7, with 10 bases identical to TRBD2. The CDR3 length is 15 residues. CDR1 and CDR2 (germline): SGHNT, YYREEE (reference sequence). Germline trimming cut 0 bases from V and 1 base from J; bases unmatched to any gene: 1. This CDR3 is CASSLGTSGSYEQYF. CDR3 coding DNA: TGTGCCAGCAGCTTGGGGACTAGCGGTTCCTACGAGCAGTACTTC.

The chain combines TRBV7-2 with TRBJ2-5, with 9 bases matching TRBD1. The CDR3 has 14 residues. V shed 3 bases and J 3 bases; nucleotides not matched to a gene: 2. The germline V gene has CDR1 SGHTA and CDR2 FQGNSA. The CDR3 loop reads CASSFDRGKETQYF. CDR3 in DNA: TGTGCCAGCAGCTTTGACAGGGGGAAAGAGACCCAGTACTTC.

The V and J genes are TRBV7-9 and TRBJ2-7; the D gene is possibly TRBD2 (7 bases). The CDR3 loop spans 16 amino acids. CDR1 SEHNR and CDR2 FQNEAQ come from the germline V gene (reference sequence). V shed 1 base and J shed 0 bases, with 13 bases lying between them. The CDR3 reads CASSLGGGSPSYEQYF. The CDR3 nucleotides read TGTGCCAGCAGCTTAGGGGGGGGCTCTCCCTCCTACGAGCAGTACTTC.

The chain joins TRBV6-4 to TRBJ2-1; TRBD2 matches at 9 bases. The germline CDR1 and CDR2 sequences are MRHNA and SNTAGT. V was pared by 0 bases and J by 4 bases, with 4 bases of the junction left unmatched. The CDR3 runs 16 residues. The CDR3 nucleotides read TGTGCCAGCAGTGACTCCGGGACTAGCTCTTACAATGAGCAGTTCTTC. Protein sequence: CASSDSGTSSYNEQFF.

V is TRBV11-2 and J is TRBJ2-5; D ambiguous. The CDR3 is 13 amino acids. V was clipped by 4 bases and J by 5 bases, with 11 bases between them. Germline V gives CDR1 SGHAT, CDR2 FQNNGV. CDR3 protein: CASSSSIVETQYF. DNA of the CDR3: TGTGCCAGCAGCTCGAGTATAGTTGAGACCCAGTACTTC.

The chain combines TRBV19 with TRBJ2-3; TRBD2 is a possible D gene (5 bases). The germline V gene has CDR1 LNHDA and CDR2 SQIVND (reference sequence). V was cut by 5 bases and J by 3 bases, with 12 bases left in between. The CDR3 loop spans 14 amino acids. CDR3 loop: CASSQARLTDTQYF. Here the CDR3 DNA reads TGTGCCAGTAGTCAAGCCAGACTAACAGATACGCAGTATTTT. Looking up the rest from reference TRBV19 and TRBJ2-3 gives the full variable domain: DGGITQSPKYLFRKEGQNVTLSCEQNLNHDAMYWYRQDPGQGLRLIYYSQIVNDFQKGDIAEGYSVSREKKESFPLTVTSAQKNPTAFYLCASSQARLTDTQYFGPGTRLTVL.